This T cell receptor (beta chain) was observed in a study of beta chain features in type 1 diabetes. Study results and caveats: Shortening of TCRB CDR3s, moderate but significant, appeared in all four CD4+ subsets of Type 1 diabetes patients.

CD45RO/CCR7/CD25/CD127/CD95/CD27 separated CD4+ naive, central memory, regulatory and stem cell-like memory cells by sorting. In the case of this clone: Its specificity is not known.

All of the isolated RNA was reverse transcribed, so expressed TCRB transcripts were sequenced. Profiling relied on immunoSEQ multiplex PCR, and the TCRdb table lists in-frame clones only, not all of them. Of a few hundred thousand clones listed, 15% are singletons. V was cut by 6 bases and J by 3 bases, with 12 bases left in between. Germline V CDR1 and CDR2: ENHRY, SYGVKD. The CDR3 is 14 amino acids. Sample: naive CD4+ T cells from blood. The rearrangement uses TRBV10-3 and TRBJ2-1; the D gene is possibly TRBD1 (6 bases). The source of this sequence is a man younger than 35 with type 1 diabetes. The CDR3 loop is CAISLGHDYNEQFF. Here the CDR3 DNA reads TGTGCCATCAGCCTGGGACACGACTACAATGAGCAGTTCTTC.